This TCR beta chain originates from a study of shared clonotypes between healthy human individuals. For every subset, genomic DNA was evenly distributed across several immunoSEQ plates. Profiled with immunoSEQ multiplex PCR; TCRdb holds only in-frame clones, not every one. The sample lists 450,000 to 500,000 clones, about 78% occurring once. V lost 5 bases and J 3 bases, leaving 13 bases between the germline ends. The CDR3 sequence is 14 residues long. The sample comprised PBMCs. The TCR was taken from a woman aged 40 to 50 in good health. Some clones in this sample may be carry-over from other donors' samples. The V gene is TRBV23-1, the J gene TRBJ2-5; tentatively, D is TRBD1 (5 bases). TRBV23-1 is labeled an ORF, and its function is uncertain. The CDR3 loop reads CASSSNRTKETQYF. The CDR3, as DNA: TGCGCCAGCAGTAGCAACAGGACGAAAGAGACCCAGTACTTC.